This entry lists 27 T cell receptor beta chains sequenced from one sample in a study of identical twins. One entry per CDR3 protein results from TCRdb running MiXCR on the 5' RACE reads. The table shows around 490,000 distinct CDR3 sequences, with around 24% occurring only once. These data were also reused for a study on yellow fever vaccine responses in identical twins.

Sequences were obtained from CD4+ T cells sorted from blood. Receptor source: a woman younger than 30 in good health.

V and J are TRBV7-9 and TRBJ2-2, with D hard to call. Germline V gene data show CDR1 as SEHNR and CDR2 as FQNEAQ (reference sequence). V was cut by 4 bases and J by 8 bases, with 14 bases left in between. The CDR3 length is 14 residues. The CDR3 DNA reads as TGTGCCAGCAGCTATAGCAGGAGCGAAGGGGAGCTGTTTTTT. Amino acids: CASSYSRSEGELFF.

The chain couples TRBV5-1 to TRBJ2-7, with D perhaps TRBD2 (5 bases). CDR3 size: 14 residues. V lost 9 bases and J 1 base, leaving 17 bases between the germline ends. CDR1 is SGHRS, CDR2 YFSETQ, per germline. The CDR3 nucleotides are TGCGCCACCGCCCCGGGAATCACTTCCTACGAGCAGTACTTC. Translated: CATAPGITSYEQYF.

The chain has TRBV7-8 and TRBJ1-6, with 7 bases aligning to TRBD1. The CDR3 spans 17 residues. J gave up 0 bases and V 2 bases, and 4 bases lay outside the gene matches. Germline CDR1 and CDR2: SGHVS and FQNEAQ. The CDR3: CASSLSGQVSYNSPLHF. The CDR3 DNA reads as TGTGCCAGCAGCTTAAGCGGACAGGTCTCCTATAATTCACCCCTCCACTTT.

This clonotype showed up just a few times. CDR3 sequence reads: CAISEVSTDTQYF. The CDR3 DNA reads TGTGCCATCAGTGAAGTAAGCACAGATACGCAGTATTTT. The chain recombines TRBV10-3 with TRBJ2-3, with no clear D. Germline V gene data show CDR1 as ENHRY and CDR2 as SYGVKD. Deletions cut 3 bases from V and 0 bases from J, with 4 bases between. The CDR3 runs to 13 residues.

V usage is TRBV10-3 and J usage is TRBJ2-1, with TRBD2 identical over 8 bases. The germline V gene encodes CDR1 ENHRY and CDR2 SYGVKD. The J segment lost 8 bases and the V segment lost 4 bases, leaving 16 bases of the junction unmatched. The CDR3 consists of 17 residues. This chain's CDR3 is CAISVFSGNSFFYEQFF. In nucleotides, the CDR3 is TGTGCCATCAGTGTATTTAGCGGGAACAGCTTTTTCTATGAGCAGTTCTTC.

The chain joins TRBV20-1 to TRBJ2-2; TRBD2 is a possible D gene (5 bases). Deletions cut 0 bases from V and 9 bases from J, with 17 bases between. CDR3 length: 15 amino acids. Looked up from germline, CDR1 is DFQATT and CDR2 is SNEGSKA (reference sequence). The CDR3 is CSAREKGAAGRELFF. The CDR3 DNA is TGCAGTGCTAGAGAAAAGGGTGCGGCGGGCCGGGAGCTGTTTTTT.

This clonotype was picked up many times. V gene TRBV5-1 combines with J gene TRBJ2-2; 11 bases are a match to TRBD2. The CDR3 has 19 amino acids. V dropped 4 bases and J dropped 2; count of bases not matched to a gene: 13. Germline loops: CDR1 SGHRS, CDR2 YFSETQ. The CDR3 protein is CASSPLAGGRPINTGELFF. Here the CDR3 DNA reads TGCGCCAGCAGCCCTCTAGCGGGAGGACGCCCCATCAACACCGGGGAGCTGTTTTTT.

V gene TRBV19 combines with J gene TRBJ2-7, with D perhaps TRBD1 (5 bases). There are 14 residues in the CDR3. Germline V gives CDR1 LNHDA, CDR2 SQIVND (reference sequence). V was cut by 6 bases and J by 5 bases, with 17 bases left in between. CDR3 residues: CASSTTAPANEQYF. In DNA form, the CDR3 reads TGTGCCAGTAGCACGACAGCCCCGGCAAACGAGCAGTACTTC.

In its sample, this clonotype was seen a few times. The rearrangement joins TRBV5-1 to TRBJ2-1; TRBD1 or TRBD2 may be the D gene (5 bases each). Germline V gene lookup returns CDR1 SGHRS and CDR2 YFSETQ. The CDR3 length is 16 residues. Between the trimmed V and J ends, which lost 0 bases and 4 bases, there was a span of 14 bases. The CDR3 DNA follows: TGCGCCAGCAGCTTGGTCCCCGGGACCGATTACAATGAGCAGTTCTTC. Translating gives CASSLVPGTDYNEQFF.

This clonotype was seen a handful of times. The V gene is TRBV6-5, the J gene TRBJ2-1; TRBD1 matches 7 bases. V lost 0 bases and J lost 4; bases outside the gene matches: 6. In germline, CDR1 is MNHEY, CDR2 SVGAGI. The CDR3 is 16 residues long. DNA for the CDR3: TGTGCCAGCAGTTACTCGGGGGACAGCGGTTACAATGAGCAGTTCTTC. Translated, it gives CASSYSGDSGYNEQFF.

This clonotype was counted a few times. The chain employs TRBV5-1 and TRBJ1-1; 10 positions match TRBD1. The germline V gene encodes CDR1 SGHRS and CDR2 YFSETQ. CDR3 length: 15 residues. V was pared by 0 bases and J by 4 bases, with 3 bases of the junction left unmatched. The DNA of the CDR3 is TGCGCCAGCAGCTTGGGACAGGGGGCAGGCACTGAAGCTTTCTTT. It codes for CASSLGQGAGTEAFF.

The chain couples TRBV19 to TRBJ2-3; TRBD2 matches at 11 bases. Germline CDR1 LNHDA, CDR2 SQIVND (reference sequence). The V and J ends lost 10 bases and 6 bases, in that order; junction bases with no gene match: 3. CDR3 size: 12 residues. The CDR3 DNA is TGTGCCACAACTAGCGGGAGCGATACGCAGTATTTT. Amino acids: CATTSGSDTQYF. The complete variable domain, with remaining parts taken from reference TRBV19 and TRBJ2-3, reads DGGITQSPKYLFRKEGQNVTLSCEQNLNHDAMYWYRQDPGQGLRLIYYSQIVNDFQKGDIAEGYSVSREKKESFPLTVTSAQKNPTAFYLCATTSGSDTQYFGPGTRLTVL.

V and J are TRBV10-1 and TRBJ2-7; D unclear. The CDR3 has 13 amino acids. Looked up from germline, CDR1 is WNHNN and CDR2 is SYGVQD (reference sequence). V lost 3 bases and J 0 bases, leaving 6 bases between the germline ends. Written as DNA, the CDR3 is TGCGCCAGCAGTGAAGGTAGCTCCTACGAGCAGTACGTC. Translating gives CASSEGSSYEQYV.

This clonotype was seen repeatedly, ten times or more. This chain links TRBV6-2 or TRBV6-3 with TRBJ2-7; tentative D call: TRBD2 (6 bases). Trimming cost V 1 base and J 2 bases, with 9 bases left between them. The germline V gene encodes CDR1 MNHEY and CDR2 SVGEGT. The CDR3 totals 14 residues. The CDR3 DNA follows: TGTGCCAGCAGTTACTATGGGGGGACCTACGAGCAGTACTTC. It encodes CASSYYGGTYEQYF.

This clonotype showed up just a few times. This chain joins TRBV5-1 and TRBJ1-4; 9 bases map to TRBD1. CDR1 is SGHRS and CDR2 is YFSETQ in the germline V gene. J was trimmed by 8 bases and V by 7 bases; bases with no gene match: 9. The CDR3 totals 14 residues. CDR3 residues: CASSRVQGAEKLFF. Written as DNA, the CDR3 is TGCGCCAGCTCTAGAGTACAGGGGGCGGAAAAACTGTTTTTT.

The V and J genes are TRBV3-1 and TRBJ2-6, with 8 bases matching TRBD1. The ends lost 6 bases at V and 0 bases at J; junction bases unmatched: 13. Germline V gives CDR1 LGHDT, CDR2 YNNKEL (reference sequence). This CDR3 region has 19 residues. CDR3 in DNA: TGTGCCAGCAGGAAGACTCAGGGGGCAACCTACTCTGGGGCCAACGTCCTGACTTTC. Protein: CASRKTQGATYSGANVLTF.

This clonotype was found a few times. This chain connects TRBV12-3 or TRBV12-4 to TRBJ2-7; 7 bases match TRBD1. This CDR3 has 16 residues. Unmatched junction bases numbered 10, after V lost 4 bases and J lost 1 base. CDR3 region: CASSSIPNRGSYEQYF. In nucleotides, the CDR3 is TGTGCCAGCAGTTCCATACCCAACAGGGGTTCCTACGAGCAGTACTTC.

This clonotype was found a few times. The V and J genes are TRBV6-5 and TRBJ1-5; D not certain. The germline V and J ends were trimmed by 8 bases and 4 bases, with 9 bases remaining between them. The CDR3 runs to 12 residues. Germline V CDR1 and CDR2: MNHEY, SVGAGI. In DNA, the CDR3 is TGTGCCAGCTGGTCGGGAAATCAGCCCCAGCATTTT. The encoded protein is CASWSGNQPQHF.

This clonotype was picked up a small number of times. This sequence joins TRBV4-2 and TRBJ2-5; TRBD2 aligns across 9 bases. CDR1 is LGHNA, CDR2 YNFKEQ, per germline. With 3 bases clipped from V and 4 bases from J, the junction kept 9 bases outside the gene matches. The CDR3 is 16 residues long. CDR3 in DNA: TGTGCCAGCAGCCAGGTGACTGGCGGGGGGGCAGAGACCCAGTACTTC. Residues: CASSQVTGGGAETQYF.

V gene TRBV12-3 or TRBV12-4 combines with J gene TRBJ2-1, with D maybe TRBD2 (11 bases). V lost 6 bases and J lost 8, with 35 bases in between. The CDR3 has 20 residues. The DNA for the CDR3 is TGTGCCAGCAGCCCAAGACAGGGGGCGCCCTGGGGGACTAGCGGACATGAGCAGTTCTTC. Protein sequence: CASSPRQGAPWGTSGHEQFF.

The genes are TRBV20-1 and TRBJ2-1, with 9 bases that match TRBD2. Germline lookup yields CDR1 DFQATT and CDR2 SNEGSKA (reference sequence). This CDR3 is 13 amino acids long. V shed 5 bases and J 7 bases; nucleotides not matched to a gene: 6. CDR3 loop: CSAPGTSSNEQFF. DNA of the CDR3: TGCAGTGCTCCCGGGACTAGCTCGAATGAGCAGTTCTTC.

The rearrangement uses TRBV12-3 or TRBV12-4 and TRBJ2-7; D may correspond to TRBD1 or TRBD2 (5 bases each). CDR3 size: 15 residues. Trimming cost V 3 bases and J 4 bases, with 16 bases left between them. CDR3 amino acids: CASSLSVGAGYEQYF. The CDR3, as DNA: TGTGCCAGCAGTTTGTCAGTGGGAGCAGGGTACGAGCAGTACTTC.

The gene calls are TRBV9 and TRBJ2-5; D gene uncertain. This CDR3 has 13 residues. Trimming left V 0 bases short and J 2 bases short, with 5 bases between. Germline V gene sequence: CDR1 SGDLS, CDR2 YYNGEE. The CDR3 is CASSVGLQETQYF. DNA for the CDR3: TGTGCCAGCAGCGTAGGCTTACAAGAGACCCAGTACTTC.

This clonotype was counted a few times. J is TRBJ2-2 and V is TRBV20-1; 7 bases line up with TRBD1. The CDR3 has 14 residues. Germline CDR1 DFQATT, CDR2 SNEGSKA (reference sequence). With V trimmed by 5 bases and J by 0 bases, 3 bases remained unmatched. The CDR3 protein is CSAAGTANTGELFF. The CDR3 DNA is TGCAGTGCTGCCGGGACAGCGAACACCGGGGAGCTGTTTTTT.

This clonotype was seen a few times. CDR3 DNA sequence: TGCAGTGCTAGAGACCGACTAGCGGGGGGCAATGAGCAGTTCTTC. Translated: CSARDRLAGGNEQFF. The V call is TRBV20-1, the J call TRBJ2-1; 13 positions agree with TRBD2. This CDR3 is built from 15 residues. Germline V lookup: CDR1 DFQATT, CDR2 SNEGSKA (reference sequence). After removal of 0 bases from V and 6 bases from J, the junction contained 2 bases not matched to a gene.

This clonotype has more than one count but fewer than ten. The chain is built from TRBV5-1 and TRBJ2-1, with TRBD2 matching over 9 bases. The CDR3 covers 14 residues. Trimming cost V 7 bases and J 8 bases; bases outside gene matches: 10. Per the germline V gene, CDR1 is SGHRS and CDR2 is YFSETQ. The CDR3: CASARPSGAYEQFF. Written as DNA, the CDR3 is TGCGCCAGCGCGAGGCCTAGCGGGGCCTATGAGCAGTTCTTC.

This clonotype was found a few times. V usage is TRBV11-2 and J usage is TRBJ2-3; 14 nucleotides line up with TRBD2. This CDR3 is 18 amino acids long. The V and J ends lost 5 bases and 1 base, in that order; junction bases with no gene match: 8. Germline V gene sequence: CDR1 SGHAT, CDR2 FQNNGV. The CDR3 bases are TGTGCCAGCAGCCGGGGACTAGCGGGAGCGGGTGGCACAGATACGCAGTATTTT. Translated: CASSRGLAGAGGTDTQYF.